This T cell receptor beta chain was profiled in a study of cytomegalovirus exposure and HLA in healthy donors. Overall study findings and caveats: Association with HLA alleles at 0.05 false discovery rate was found for roughly 17,000 TCR beta sequences in a later analysis.

PCR involved 60 Vbeta and 13 Jbeta primers. Data came from immunoSEQ multiplex PCR; TCRdb stores just in-frame clones and leaves some out. The sample consists of 200,000 to 250,000 clones, about 77% of them appearing once. The CDR3 length is 17 residues. V gave up 5 bases and J gave up 3 bases; unmatched junction bases: 10. Germline CDR1 and CDR2: SGHTA and FQGTGA. With respect to this clone: Its specificity is not known.

The chain employs TRBV7-3 and TRBJ2-5; 12 bases fit TRBD2. The sequencing input was PBMCs. The sequence derives from a woman aged 30 to 39 in good health and CMV-seronegative. CDR3 DNA sequence: TGTGCCAGCAGCCTAGGGGCTAGCGGGGGGGCCGAAGAGACCCAGTACTTC. Encoded protein: CASSLGASGGAEETQYF.